The clone carrying this T cell receptor beta chain occurred a few times. The CDR3 has 14 amino acids. Looked up from germline, CDR1 is SGHAT and CDR2 is FQNNGV. After removal of 1 base from V and 6 bases from J, the junction contained 6 bases not matched to a gene. This sample was taken from a study of blood T cell repertoires in COVID-19. Background on the study: Material from acute and convalescent COVID-19 was sourced from the United States, Italy and Spain. The analysed material was cDNA or gDNA that came from T cells, B-cell-depleted T cells, or PBMCs.

As handled by the study authors: Amplification of reference gene primers provided the estimated nucleated cell counts. Repertoires were generated with immunoSEQ multiplex PCR, while TCRdb's copy carries only in-frame clones and drops some. V and J calls and clone size are those listed in that table; D and trimming were worked out from the DNA. The sample includes about 75,000 clones, approximately 82% of them seen just once. The source of this sequence is a woman between 50 and 59 years old with acute or convalescent COVID-19. The chain carries TRBV11-2 and TRBJ2-7; 7 nucleotides align to TRBD1. The sample comprised peripheral blood. CDR3 sequence (DNA): TGTGCCAGCAGCTTAGGCAGGGGGTCGGTCGAGCAGTACTTC. Translation: CASSLGRGSVEQYF.